The 24 T cell receptor beta chains listed next were all sequenced from one sample in a study of Ad26.COV2.S vaccination and SARS-CoV-2 variants. Produced via immunoSEQ multiplex PCR; TCRdb's table is partial and in-frame only. The repertoire holds 410,000 or so clones, with about 92% as singletons. Described treatment: about 20 received Ad26.COV2.S at low or high dose, single or two shots; 5 received placebo; per-sample allocation not given. Sampling took place 63 days after the first vaccine or placebo injection. This specimen consisted of peripheral blood, obtained in a trial of Ad26.COV2.S vaccine versus placebo. The receptors here all came from a person aged 18-60 years who received the Ad26.COV2.S COVID-19 vaccine or a placebo.

This rearrangement joins TRBV28 to TRBJ1-5, with D possibly matching TRBD1 (6 bases). The length of the CDR3 is 15 residues. Germline V gene sequence: CDR1 MDHEN, CDR2 SYDVKM. The V and J ends lost 3 bases and 2 bases respectively, with 11 bases between them. CDR3 protein: CASSFGRGRNQPQHF. In DNA, the CDR3 is TGTGCCAGCAGTTTCGGCAGGGGACGCAATCAGCCCCAGCATTTT.

The gene calls are TRBV5-6 and TRBJ1-1; D gene unclear. Trimming cost V 3 bases and J 0 bases, with 6 bases left between them. The CDR3 sequence is 13 residues long. Germline V gene lookup returns CDR1 SGHDT and CDR2 YYEEEE. CDR3 in amino acids: CASSSLLNTEAFF. CDR3 coding DNA: TGTGCCAGCAGCTCCCTACTGAACACTGAAGCTTTCTTT. The whole variable domain, filled in from reference TRBV5-6 and TRBJ1-1, reads DAGVTQSPTHLIKTRGQQVTLRCSPKSGHDTVSWYQQALGQGPQFIFQYYEEEERQRGNFPDRFSGHQFPNYSSELNVNALLLGDSALYLCASSSLLNTEAFFGQGTRLTVV.

The genes are TRBV4-1 and TRBJ2-3; D may be TRBD1 or TRBD2 (6 bases each). Trimming removed 0 bases at V and 5 bases at J, with 21 bases between. Germline CDR1 MGHRA, CDR2 YSYEKL. CDR3 length: 18 amino acids. The CDR3 region has the DNA TGCGCCAGCAGCCAAGATTTGACTCCTAGGGGGGCCGGAGATACGCAGTATTTT. Translation gives CASSQDLTPRGAGDTQYF.

V usage is TRBV29-1 and J usage is TRBJ2-7; 7 bases are a match to TRBD1. V lost 6 bases to trimming and J lost 0 bases; unmatched junction nucleotides: 11. The CDR3 is 15 amino acids. In germline, CDR1 is SQVTM, CDR2 ANQGSEA. CDR3 residues: CSVHGTVGSSYEQYF. CDR3 bases: TGCAGCGTCCATGGGACAGTCGGCAGCTCCTACGAGCAGTACTTC.

This rearrangement joins TRBV27 to TRBJ2-7, with 8 bases matching TRBD1. Germline CDR1 MNHEY, CDR2 SMNVEV (reference sequence). The CDR3 extends over 16 amino acids. With 6 bases clipped from V and 2 bases from J, the junction kept 12 bases outside the gene matches. CDR3 DNA: TGTGCCAGCAGAACCCTATTCAGGGGGCGTCCCTACGAGCAGTACTTC. It yields the protein CASRTLFRGRPYEQYF.

V usage is TRBV6-5 and J usage is TRBJ1-1; D remains unclear. The germline V and J ends were trimmed by 0 bases and 7 bases, with 12 bases remaining between them. Germline values: CDR1 MNHEY, CDR2 SVGAGI. The CDR3 totals 14 residues. DNA for the CDR3: TGTGCCAGCAGTTACTCGATCGGCGGCAGTGAAGCTTTCTTT. It codes for CASSYSIGGSEAFF.

J is TRBJ1-1 and V is TRBV5-8; 7 bases are shared with TRBD1. The CDR3 totals 11 residues. V gave up 4 bases and J gave up 8 bases; unmatched junction bases: 2. CDR1 SGHTS and CDR2 YDEGEE come from the germline V gene. This CDR3 reads CASSPGQEAFF. The DNA for the CDR3 is TGTGCCAGCAGCCCGGGACAGGAAGCTTTCTTT.

The CDR3 bases are TGTGCCAGCAGCAAAGGAATTCAGCGGTGCAATGAGCAGTTCTTC. This sequence encodes CASSKGIQRCNEQFF. This rearrangement joins TRBV21-1 to TRBJ2-1; TRBD2 is taken as the D call from the table, unchecked against the DNA. TRBV21-1 corresponds to a pseudogene. This CDR3 region has 15 residues.

The V and J genes are TRBV11-2 and TRBJ1-1, with unresolved D. The V gene lost 6 bases and the J gene lost 1 base, with 12 bases spanning the gap. This CDR3 is 14 amino acids long. Per the germline V gene, CDR1 is SGHAT and CDR2 is FQNNGV. For the CDR3, the DNA is TGTGCCAGCAGTCGAGGGCTGGCGAACACTGAAGCTTTCTTT. This sequence encodes CASSRGLANTEAFF.

This chain links TRBV24-1 with TRBJ2-7; D is perhaps TRBD1 (6 bases). Trimming removed 4 bases from V and 1 base from J, with 7 bases in between. Germline V gene data show CDR1 as KGHDR and CDR2 as SFDVKD. The CDR3 consists of 13 residues. In nucleotides, the CDR3 is TGTGCCACCAGTGAACAGGGATCCTACGAGCAGTACTTC. It encodes CATSEQGSYEQYF.

The chain combines TRBV19 with TRBJ1-2; no clear D. Per the germline V gene, CDR1 is LNHDA and CDR2 is SQIVND (reference sequence). The CDR3 is made up of 17 amino acids. V lost 1 base and J lost 4, with 19 bases in between. The CDR3, as DNA: TGTGCCAGTAGTATAGGCCTTTCTACAACCAACGTCTATGGCTACACCTTC. Translated, it gives CASSIGLSTTNVYGYTF.

The rearrangement uses TRBV7-2 and TRBJ2-7, with 11 bases identical to TRBD2. V lost 0 bases and J lost 4; bases outside the gene matches: 2. Germline V gene lookup returns CDR1 SGHTA and CDR2 FQGNSA. The CDR3 has 15 amino acids. In DNA form, the CDR3 reads TGTGCCAGCAGCTTAGCAGGGACTAGCGGATACGAGCAGTACTTC. It specifies CASSLAGTSGYEQYF.

The J gene is TRBJ2-2, the V gene TRBV2, with 11 bases matching TRBD2. The CDR3 runs to 16 residues. V was pared by 6 bases and J by 0 bases, with 3 bases of the junction left unmatched. The V gene's germline CDR1 is SNHLY and CDR2 FYNNEI. The CDR3 coding sequence is TGTGCCAGCAGACCACTAGCGGGGGCGAACACCGGGGAGCTGTTTTTT. It specifies CASRPLAGANTGELFF.

The chain recombines TRBV30 with TRBJ1-1, with TRBD1 matching over 7 bases. V lost 4 bases to trimming and J lost 1 base; unmatched junction nucleotides: 9. This CDR3 has 15 amino acids. Germline V CDR1 and CDR2: GTSNPN, SVGIG (reference sequence). The CDR3: CAWTRDSIPNTEAFF. Here the CDR3 DNA reads TGTGCCTGGACACGGGACAGTATCCCGAACACTGAAGCTTTCTTT.

This clone was counted a single time. This chain connects TRBV7-6 to TRBJ2-3, with D perhaps TRBD1 (6 bases). Trimming removed 1 base from V and 1 base from J, with 9 bases in between. Looked up from germline, CDR1 is SGHVS and CDR2 is FNYEAQ. CDR3 length: 15 amino acids. CDR3 in DNA: TGTGCCAGCAGCTTAGTTGGGGGCCGCACAGATACGCAGTATTTT. Encoded protein: CASSLVGGRTDTQYF.

The V and J genes are TRBV3-1 (or the pseudogene TRBV3-2) and TRBJ2-7; 8 bases line up with TRBD1. CDR3 length: 14 residues. CDR1 LGHDT and CDR2 YNNKEL come from the germline V gene (reference sequence). Written as DNA, the CDR3 is TGTGCCAGCAGCCAAGTTGTGTCCGCCGGACAGGGACAAGTC. Translating gives CASSQVVSAGQGQV.

V gene TRBV2 combines with J gene TRBJ2-7; possibly TRBD1 for D (7 bases). The CDR3 runs 12 residues. Trimming took 6 bases from V and 3 from J, leaving 9 bases between them. In germline, CDR1 is SNHLY, CDR2 FYNNEI. CDR3 nucleotides: TGTGCCAGCAGGCAGGGGGGCTACGAGCAGTACTTC. Translation: CASRQGGYEQYF.

This sequence joins TRBV27 and TRBJ1-2, with D uncertain. Trimming stripped 3 bases from V and 7 bases from J, with 12 bases between. Germline lookup yields CDR1 MNHEY and CDR2 SMNVEV (reference sequence). The CDR3 spans 13 residues. CDR3: CASSFSGKGGYTF. In DNA, the CDR3 is TGTGCCAGCAGTTTCTCAGGCAAGGGTGGCTACACCTTC.

The CDR3 coding sequence is TGTGCCAGCAGCGCACAGGGTTACACTGAAGCTTTCTTT. It yields the protein CASSAQGYTEAFF. V and J are TRBV9 and TRBJ1-1; weak D call: TRBD1 (6 bases). V lost 3 bases and J 3 bases, leaving 9 bases between the germline ends. CDR1 is SGDLS, CDR2 YYNGEE, per germline. CDR3 size: 13 residues. Complete variable domain (other parts from reference TRBV9 and TRBJ1-1): DSGVTQTPKHLITATGQRVTLRCSPRSGDLSVYWYQQSLDQGLQFLIQYYNGEERAKGNILERFSAQQFPDLHSELNLSSLELGDSALYFCASSAQGYTEAFFGQGTRLTVV.

This clone was recorded once. The J gene is TRBJ1-2, the V gene TRBV12-5, with D tentatively TRBD1 (6 bases). The V end lost 6 bases, the J end lost 5 bases, and 16 bases lay between the germline ends. The germline CDR1 and CDR2 sequences are LGHNT and FRNRAP. CDR3 length: 14 amino acids. The CDR3 sequence: CASGGDTHRYGYTF. Written as DNA, the CDR3 is TGTGCTAGTGGGGGGGACACCCACAGGTATGGCTACACCTTC.

This clone was counted a single time. This chain links TRBV4-3 with TRBJ2-3; TRBD1 matches at 9 bases. Germline assignment: CDR1 LGHNA and CDR2 YSLEER. This CDR3 contains 16 residues. V shed 0 bases and J 2 bases; nucleotides not matched to a gene: 3. CDR3 region: CASSQDGTGPTDTQYF. CDR3 coding DNA: TGCGCCAGCAGCCAAGATGGGACAGGGCCCACAGATACGCAGTATTTT.

V and J are TRBV27 and TRBJ2-1, with a weak D call TRBD1 (5 bases). Trimming removed 8 bases from V and 6 bases from J, with 14 bases in between. Germline CDR1 reads MNHEY; CDR2 reads SMNVEV (reference sequence). The CDR3 is 13 amino acids. CDR3 loop: CASGAGFSNEQFF. For the CDR3, the DNA is TGTGCCAGCGGGGCAGGGTTTTCCAATGAGCAGTTCTTC.

This sequence joins TRBV30 and TRBJ2-7, with D tentatively TRBD1 (5 bases). The CDR3 loop spans 14 amino acids. Germline-derived CDR1 and CDR2 are GTSNPN and SVGIG (reference sequence). Trimming removed 1 base from V and 0 bases from J, with 10 bases in between. CDR3 in amino acids: CAWSGGRDSYEQYF. The CDR3, as DNA: TGTGCCTGGAGTGGGGGCAGGGACTCCTACGAGCAGTACTTC.

The J gene is TRBJ2-2, the V gene TRBV9, with 7 bases fitting TRBD2. The CDR3 sequence is 12 residues long. Trimming at V came to 7 bases and at J to 5 bases, leaving 2 bases not matched to a gene. The germline gives CDR1 SGDLS, CDR2 YYNGEE. CDR3 sequence reads: CASRGVTGELFF. The DNA for the CDR3 is TGTGCCAGCCGGGGGGTAACCGGGGAGCTGTTTTTT.